The 25 T cell receptor beta chains reported below all come from one sample, sequenced in a study of CD8 T cells in Susac syndrome. An input of about 0.5 to 1 ug of RNA was subjected to reverse transcription using random hexamers. TCRdb analysed the immunoSEQ multiplex PCR reads with MiXCR anew, one entry per CDR3 protein. This table has 150,000 to 200,000 distinct CDR3 sequences, around 95% appearing once. The source material was CD4+ T cells from PBMCs. The source of these receptors is a human donor with multiple sclerosis.

V and J are TRBV2 and TRBJ2-7; 9 bases match TRBD1. The CDR3 loop spans 12 amino acids. V was clipped by 8 bases and J by 3 bases; unmatched bases: 2. Germline assignment: CDR1 SNHLY and CDR2 FYNNEI. CDR3 residues: CASRDRVYEQYF. DNA for the CDR3: TGTGCCAGCCGGGACAGGGTCTACGAGCAGTACTTC.

This clonotype was detected only a few times. The genes are TRBV7-9 and TRBJ2-7; 7 nucleotides align to TRBD2. CDR3 length: 12 residues. V was clipped by 5 bases and J by 7 bases; unmatched bases: 5. CDR1 is SEHNR and CDR2 is FQNEAQ in the germline V gene (reference sequence). In nucleotides, the CDR3 is TGTGCCAGCAGCCCCCAGGGAGGGGAGCAGTACTTC. Translated, it gives CASSPQGGEQYF.

This sequence joins TRBV10-2 and TRBJ2-7, with D possibly being TRBD2 (7 bases). Trimming removed 4 bases at V and 4 bases at J, with 17 bases between. This CDR3 is built from 15 residues. The germline gives CDR1 WSHSY, CDR2 SAAADI. In DNA, the CDR3 is TGCGCCAGCAGTGGAGGTACGGGGGGCGCTTACGAGCAGTACTTC. Amino acid sequence: CASSGGTGGAYEQYF.

This clonotype was observed a single time. This rearrangement joins TRBV20-1 to TRBJ1-1; no definite D call. Trimming removed 3 bases at V and 7 bases at J, with 21 bases between. This CDR3 spans 15 amino acids. Germline CDR1 DFQATT, CDR2 SNEGSKA (reference sequence). CDR3 DNA sequence: TGCAGTGCTAGCCCCTCCTCTGTTGGAATTGGTGAAGCTTTCTTT. Its translation is CSASPSSVGIGEAFF.

J is TRBJ1-2 and V is TRBV9; no reliable D call. Germline CDR1 and CDR2: SGDLS and YYNGEE. Trimming pared 0 bases from V and 4 bases from J, leaving 13 bases between. The CDR3 runs to 15 residues. CDR3 sequence (DNA): TGTGCCAGCAGCGTAGAAGAAGGCCCGAGCTATGGCTACACCTTC. Protein sequence: CASSVEEGPSYGYTF.

This chain joins TRBV27 and TRBJ2-1, with 7 bases fitting TRBD1. The CDR3 runs to 16 residues. The trim removed 4 bases at V and 0 bases at J, leaving 6 bases unmatched. Looked up from germline, CDR1 is MNHEY and CDR2 is SMNVEV (reference sequence). CDR3 in amino acids: CASSYHRGHSYNEQFF. The CDR3 nucleotides are TGTGCCAGCAGTTACCACAGGGGCCACTCCTACAATGAGCAGTTCTTC.

The rearrangement joins TRBV30 to TRBJ2-5, with 10 bases lining up with TRBD1. The CDR3 has 14 amino acids. V trimming: 3 bases; J trimming: 2 bases; junction bases outside the gene matches: 3. CDR1 GTSNPN and CDR2 SVGIG come from the germline V gene (reference sequence). CDR3 DNA sequence: TGTGCCTGGAGAGGGACAGGGGCTCAAGAGACCCAGTACTTC. Translated, it gives CAWRGTGAQETQYF.

The gene calls are TRBV11-2 and TRBJ2-7; tentative D call: TRBD2 (6 bases). The CDR3 length is 17 residues. Deletions cut 2 bases from V and 0 bases from J, with 17 bases between. Germline CDR1 reads SGHAT; CDR2 reads FQNNGV. This CDR3 reads CASSLSTSSASSYEQYF. The DNA of the CDR3 is TGTGCCAGCAGCTTATCGACCTCTAGCGCCAGCTCCTACGAGCAGTACTTC.

CDR3: CSVASTGLSSTDTQYF. CDR3 sequence (DNA): TGCAGCGTCGCCTCGACAGGACTATCTAGCACAGATACGCAGTATTTT. V and J are TRBV29-1 and TRBJ2-3, with D possibly called TRBD1 or TRBD2 (6 bases each). Trimming pared 6 bases from V and 0 bases from J, leaving 19 bases between. The length of the CDR3 is 16 residues. CDR1 is SQVTM, CDR2 ANQGSEA, per germline.

The chain employs TRBV6-6 and TRBJ1-5, with 7 nucleotides matching TRBD1. V trimming: 6 bases; J trimming: 0 bases; junction bases outside the gene matches: 8. The length of the CDR3 is 16 residues. Germline values: CDR1 MNHNY, CDR2 SVGAGI (reference sequence). The CDR3 DNA sequence: TGTGCCAGCAGAGGGACAGAGTTTTATAGCAATCAGCCCCAGCATTTT. This gives the protein CASRGTEFYSNQPQHF.

The V gene is TRBV9, the J gene TRBJ2-2, with a tentative D call TRBD2 (6 bases). The germline V gene has CDR1 SGDLS and CDR2 YYNGEE. V lost 3 bases and J lost 8, with 11 bases in between. The CDR3 is 13 amino acids. The CDR3: CASSGGLVGELFF. The CDR3, as DNA: TGTGCCAGCAGCGGGGGACTCGTTGGGGAGCTGTTTTTT.

This sequence joins TRBV14 and TRBJ1-6, with 10 positions matching TRBD1. The CDR3 spans 16 residues. Losses at the gene ends were 4 bases for V and 7 bases for J; bases not matched to a gene: 7. Germline-derived CDR1 and CDR2 are SGHDN and FVKESK. As DNA, the CDR3 is TGTGCCAGCAGCCGAATTCCGGGACAGGGGAATTCACCCCTCCACTTT. Translated: CASSRIPGQGNSPLHF.

The chain employs TRBV29-1 and TRBJ2-7; TRBD1 matches at 8 bases. Germline CDR1 reads SQVTM; CDR2 reads ANQGSEA. V lost 6 bases to trimming and J lost 8 bases; unmatched junction nucleotides: 12. CDR3 length: 13 amino acids. The CDR3: CSVATGANGQQYF. The CDR3 nucleotides are TGCAGCGTGGCGACAGGGGCCAACGGTCAGCAGTACTTC.

The V gene is TRBV30, the J gene TRBJ2-7, with unresolved D. The V end lost 0 bases, the J end lost 3 bases, and 9 bases lay between the germline ends. The length of the CDR3 is 13 residues. Per germline, CDR1 GTSNPN and CDR2 SVGIG (reference sequence). CDR3: CAWSVQGVYEQYF. The DNA for the CDR3 is TGTGCCTGGAGTGTACAAGGAGTCTACGAGCAGTACTTC.

Only one count was recorded for this clonotype. The rearrangement uses TRBV30 and TRBJ2-7, with D tentatively TRBD2 (6 bases). There are 12 residues in the CDR3. Germline CDR1 is GTSNPN and CDR2 is SVGIG (reference sequence). The V end lost 3 bases, the J end lost 3 bases, and 9 bases lay between the germline ends. Here the CDR3 DNA reads TGTGCCTGGAGCCTGGGGGGCTACGAGCAGTACTTC. It is translated as CAWSLGGYEQYF.

CDR3 residues: CASRRDVHEKLFF. In nucleotides, the CDR3 is TGTGCCAGCAGGAGGGACGTTCATGAAAAACTGTTTTTT. This chain uses TRBV25-1 with TRBJ1-4, with D maybe TRBD1 (5 bases). V shed 6 bases and J shed 6 bases, with 11 bases lying between them. The CDR3 loop spans 13 amino acids. Germline values: CDR1 MGHDK, CDR2 SYGVNS. The full variable domain, completed using reference TRBV25-1 and TRBJ1-4, is EADIYQTPRYLVIGTGKKITLECSQTMGHDKMYWYQQDPGMELHLIHYSYGVNSTEKGDLSSESTVSRIRTEHFPLTLESARPSHTSQYLCASRRDVHEKLFFGSGTQLSVL.

V and J are TRBV29-1 and TRBJ1-2; D is undetermined. Trimming pared 7 bases from V and 8 bases from J, leaving 14 bases between. The CDR3 has 11 amino acids. Germline values: CDR1 SQVTM, CDR2 ANQGSEA. Here the CDR3 reads CSARDTQGYTF. The CDR3 coding sequence is TGCAGCGCAAGAGATACCCAGGGCTACACCTTC.

V and J are TRBV11-2 and TRBJ2-4; weak D call: TRBD2 (5 bases). CDR1 SGHAT and CDR2 FQNNGV come from the germline V gene. The CDR3 is 15 residues long. Deletions cut 4 bases from V and 0 bases from J, with 10 bases between. This CDR3 reads CASSYGLLAKNIQYF. As DNA, the CDR3 is TGTGCCAGCAGCTACGGACTCTTAGCCAAAAACATTCAGTACTTC.

The V and J genes are TRBV3-1 and TRBJ2-2; D not certain. The ends were cut back, 1 base at V and 8 bases at J, with 11 bases in the middle. Per germline, CDR1 LGHDT and CDR2 YNNKEL (reference sequence). CDR3 length equals 14 residues. The CDR3 protein is CASSQATESGELFF. The DNA for the CDR3 is TGTGCCAGCAGCCAAGCAACCGAGTCAGGGGAGCTGTTTTTT.

The V gene is TRBV29-1, the J gene TRBJ2-5, with 8 nucleotides matching TRBD1. Germline loops: CDR1 SQVTM, CDR2 ANQGSEA. The CDR3 has 14 amino acids. J was trimmed by 5 bases and V by 6 bases; bases with no gene match: 11. CDR3 protein: CSVAGTGDWETQYF. The CDR3 nucleotides read TGCAGCGTGGCGGGGACAGGAGACTGGGAGACCCAGTACTTC. Variable domain in full (rest from reference TRBV29-1 and TRBJ2-5): SAVISQKPSRDICQRGTSLTIQCQVDSQVTMMFWYRQQPGQSLTLIATANQGSEATYESGFVIDKFPISRPNLTFSTLTVSNMSPEDSSIYLCSVAGTGDWETQYFGPGTRLLVL.

V gene TRBV15 combines with J gene TRBJ1-5; possible D gene TRBD1, 5 bases. The CDR3 runs 15 residues. Germline lookup yields CDR1 LNHNV and CDR2 YYDKDF (reference sequence). The V and J ends lost 8 bases and 0 bases respectively, with 14 bases between them. CDR3 DNA sequence: TGTGCCACCCGCGGGGGGGGACGTAGCAATCAGCCCCAGCATTTT. The encoded protein is CATRGGGRSNQPQHF.

CDR3 residues: CASSTPRGARETQYF. CDR3 bases: TGTGCCAGCAGTACCCCCCGTGGGGCAAGGGAGACCCAGTACTTC. The gene calls are TRBV27 and TRBJ2-5; the D gene is possibly TRBD1 (5 bases). The CDR3 is 15 residues long. Germline V gives CDR1 MNHEY, CDR2 SMNVEV (reference sequence). Trimming left V 5 bases short and J 5 bases short, with 18 bases between.

The rearrangement uses TRBV30 and TRBJ1-6; no firm D call. V shed 3 bases and J shed 7 bases, with 7 bases lying between them. In germline, CDR1 is GTSNPN, CDR2 SVGIG (reference sequence). This CDR3 region has 12 residues. Here the CDR3 reads CAWSTTNSPLHF. As DNA, the CDR3 is TGTGCCTGGAGCACGACAAATTCACCCCTCCACTTT.

The chain joins TRBV29-1 to TRBJ1-1, with D perhaps TRBD1 (5 bases). Germline CDR1 is SQVTM and CDR2 is ANQGSEA. V gave up 7 bases and J gave up 6 bases, with 18 bases separating them. The CDR3 covers 13 residues. CDR3 sequence reads: CSAQTGVTAEAFF. Written as DNA, the CDR3 is TGCAGCGCCCAAACGGGGGTGACTGCTGAAGCTTTCTTT.

The V call is TRBV30, the J call TRBJ2-3, with 7 bases that match TRBD1. Per the germline V gene, CDR1 is GTSNPN and CDR2 is SVGIG (reference sequence). After removal of 3 bases from V and 3 bases from J, the junction contained 9 bases not matched to a gene. The CDR3 totals 15 residues. The DNA of the CDR3 is TGTGCCTGGAGATCCGGGACAGCCTATACAGATACGCAGTATTTT. Translating it yields CAWRSGTAYTDTQYF. Combining the CDR3 with reference TRBV30 and TRBJ2-3 gives the whole variable domain SQTIHQWPATLVQPVGSPLSLECTVEGTSNPNLYWYRQAAGRGLQLLFYSVGIGQISSEVPQNLSASRPQDRQFILSSKKLLLSDSGFYLCAWRSGTAYTDTQYFGPGTRLTVL.